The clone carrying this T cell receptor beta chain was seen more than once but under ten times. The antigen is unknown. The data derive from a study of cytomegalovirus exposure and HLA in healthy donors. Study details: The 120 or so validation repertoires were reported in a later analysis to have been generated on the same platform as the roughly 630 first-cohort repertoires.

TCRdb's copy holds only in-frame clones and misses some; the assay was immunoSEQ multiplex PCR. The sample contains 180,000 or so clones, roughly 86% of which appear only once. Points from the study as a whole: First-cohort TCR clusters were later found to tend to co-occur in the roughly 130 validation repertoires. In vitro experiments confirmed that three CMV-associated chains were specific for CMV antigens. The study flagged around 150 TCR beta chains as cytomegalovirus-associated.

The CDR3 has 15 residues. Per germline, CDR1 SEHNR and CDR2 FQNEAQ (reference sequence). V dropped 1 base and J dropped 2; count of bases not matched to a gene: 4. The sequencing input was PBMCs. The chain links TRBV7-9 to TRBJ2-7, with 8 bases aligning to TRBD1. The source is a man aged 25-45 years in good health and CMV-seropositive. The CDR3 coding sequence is TGTGCCAGCAGCTTAGGCAGGGGGCCTGCCTACGAGCAGTACTTC. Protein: CASSLGRGPAYEQYF.